These 4 T cell receptor beta chains originate from one sample sequenced in a study of shared clonotypes between healthy human individuals. Clones were sequenced by immunoSEQ multiplex PCR, and TCRdb holds only the in-frame ones, with some missing. The sample has about half a million clones, 81% seen once. Input material: PBMCs. The receptor set was obtained from a middle-aged woman in good health. Some clones in this sample may be carry-over from other donors' samples.

This clone was counted once. This chain uses TRBV29-1 with TRBJ2-5; the D call may be TRBD1 or TRBD2 (5 bases each). The germline CDR1 and CDR2 sequences are SQVTM and ANQGSEA. The CDR3 runs 13 residues. V was clipped by 8 bases and J by 2 bases, with 15 bases between them. CDR3 coding DNA: TGCAGCACGACACCCGGGGCGCAAGAGACCCAGTACTTC. As protein: CSTTPGAQETQYF. The full variable domain, with the rest looked up from reference TRBV29-1 and TRBJ2-5, is SAVISQKPSRDICQRGTSLTIQCQVDSQVTMMFWYRQQPGQSLTLIATANQGSEATYESGFVIDKFPISRPNLTFSTLTVSNMSPEDSSIYLCSTTPGAQETQYFGPGTRLLVL.

This rearrangement joins TRBV28 to TRBJ1-2; D might be TRBD1 (5 bases). The CDR3 loop spans 14 amino acids. The germline gives CDR1 MDHEN, CDR2 SYDVKM. Trimming pared 6 bases from V and 3 bases from J, leaving 14 bases between. In DNA form, the CDR3 reads TGTGCCAGCAGACCCCCCGGGGCTCACTATGGCTACACCTTC. Amino acid sequence: CASRPPGAHYGYTF.

The gene calls are TRBV18 and TRBJ2-1, with D perhaps matching TRBD1 or TRBD2 (5 bases each). V was cut by 5 bases and J by 8 bases, with 16 bases left in between. The CDR3 is 14 amino acids. Germline V gene data show CDR1 as KGHSH and CDR2 as LQKENI. The CDR3 loop reads CASSGASGRDEQFF. CDR3 nucleotide sequence: TGTGCCAGCTCAGGAGCGTCGGGGCGGGATGAGCAGTTCTTC. The entire variable domain, with the rest obtained from reference TRBV18 and TRBJ2-1, is as follows: NAGVMQNPRHLVRRRGQEARLRCSPMKGHSHVYWYRQLPEEGLKFMVYLQKENIIDESGMPKERFSAEFPKEGPSILRIQQVVRGDSAAYFCASSGASGRDEQFFGPGTRLTVL.

The chain has TRBV15 and TRBJ2-1; D unclear. CDR3 length equals 14 residues. CDR1 and CDR2 from the germline V gene are LNHNV and YYDKDF (reference sequence). The V end lost 2 bases, the J end lost 5 bases, and 10 bases lay between the germline ends. CDR3 DNA: TGTGCCACCAGCAGATTCCCAAAGAACAATGAGCAGTTCTTC. The encoded protein is CATSRFPKNNEQFF.